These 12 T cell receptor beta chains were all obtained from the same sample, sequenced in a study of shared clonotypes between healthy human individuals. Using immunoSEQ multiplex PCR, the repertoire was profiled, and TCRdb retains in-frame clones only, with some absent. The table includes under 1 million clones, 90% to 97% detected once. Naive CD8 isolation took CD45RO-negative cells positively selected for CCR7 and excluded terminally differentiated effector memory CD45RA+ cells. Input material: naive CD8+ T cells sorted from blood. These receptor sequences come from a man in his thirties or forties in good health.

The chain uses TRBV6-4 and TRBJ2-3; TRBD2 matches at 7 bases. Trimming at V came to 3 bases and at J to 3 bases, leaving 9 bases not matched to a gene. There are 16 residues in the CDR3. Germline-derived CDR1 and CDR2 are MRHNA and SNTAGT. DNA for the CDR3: TGTGCCAGCAGTGATCTGGCGGGAGAGGGGACAGATACGCAGTATTTT. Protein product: CASSDLAGEGTDTQYF.

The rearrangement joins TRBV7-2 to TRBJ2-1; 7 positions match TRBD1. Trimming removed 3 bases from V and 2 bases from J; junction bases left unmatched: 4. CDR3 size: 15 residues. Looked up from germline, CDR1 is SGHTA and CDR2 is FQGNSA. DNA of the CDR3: TGTGCCAGCAGCTTCCGACAGGGACCCTACAATGAGCAGTTCTTC. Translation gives CASSFRQGPYNEQFF.

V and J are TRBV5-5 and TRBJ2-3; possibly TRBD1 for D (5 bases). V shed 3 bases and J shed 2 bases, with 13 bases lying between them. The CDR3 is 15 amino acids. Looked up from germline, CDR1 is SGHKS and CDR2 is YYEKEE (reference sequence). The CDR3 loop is CASSSQDIDTDTQYF. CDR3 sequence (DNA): TGTGCCAGCAGCTCGCAGGACATCGACACAGATACGCAGTATTTT.

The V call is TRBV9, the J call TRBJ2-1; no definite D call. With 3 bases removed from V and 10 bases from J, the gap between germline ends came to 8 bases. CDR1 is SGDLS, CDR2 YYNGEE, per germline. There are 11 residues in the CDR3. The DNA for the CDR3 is TGTGCCAGCAGCGGCTATGGGGAGCAGTTCTTC. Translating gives CASSGYGEQFF.

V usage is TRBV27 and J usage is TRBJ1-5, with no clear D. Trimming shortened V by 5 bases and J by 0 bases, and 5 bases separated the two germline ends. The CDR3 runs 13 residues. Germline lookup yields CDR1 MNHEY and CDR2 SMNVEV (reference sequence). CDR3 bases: TGTGCCAGCAGTATTGCTAGCAATCAGCCCCAGCATTTT. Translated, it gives CASSIASNQPQHF.

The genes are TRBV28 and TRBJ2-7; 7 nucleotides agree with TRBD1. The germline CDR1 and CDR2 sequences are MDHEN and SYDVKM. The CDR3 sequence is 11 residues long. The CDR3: CATGYAYEQYF. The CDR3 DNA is TGTGCGACAGGGTATGCCTACGAGCAGTACTTC.

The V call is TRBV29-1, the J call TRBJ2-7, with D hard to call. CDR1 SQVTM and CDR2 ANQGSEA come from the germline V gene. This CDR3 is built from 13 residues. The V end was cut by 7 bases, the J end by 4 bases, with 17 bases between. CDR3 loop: CSATSPLGYEQYF. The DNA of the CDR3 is TGCAGCGCCACCAGTCCCCTGGGGTACGAGCAGTACTTC.

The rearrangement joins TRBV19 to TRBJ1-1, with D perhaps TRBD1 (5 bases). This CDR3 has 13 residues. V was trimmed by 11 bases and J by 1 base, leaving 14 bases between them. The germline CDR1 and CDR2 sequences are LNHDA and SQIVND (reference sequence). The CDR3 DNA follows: TGTGCCTGTGACGGGGGACCGAACACTGAAGCTTTCTTT. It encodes CACDGGPNTEAFF.

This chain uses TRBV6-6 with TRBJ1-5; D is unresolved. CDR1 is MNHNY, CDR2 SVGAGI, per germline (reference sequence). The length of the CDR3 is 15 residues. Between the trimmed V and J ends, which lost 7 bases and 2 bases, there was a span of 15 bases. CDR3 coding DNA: TGTGCCAGCACTCGGGCCCTTGGTGGCAATCAGCCCCAGCATTTT. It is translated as CASTRALGGNQPQHF.

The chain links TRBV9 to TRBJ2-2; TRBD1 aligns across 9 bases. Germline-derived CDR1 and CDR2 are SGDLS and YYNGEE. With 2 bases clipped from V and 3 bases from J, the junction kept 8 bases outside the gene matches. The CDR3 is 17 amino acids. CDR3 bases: TGTGCCAGCAGCGTTAGTCCCGGGACAGGGCACACCGGGGAGCTGTTTTTT. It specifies CASSVSPGTGHTGELFF.

The CDR3 DNA follows: TGTGCCAGCAGCTTTGGACGGGAGATAGATACGCAGTATTTT. This gives the protein CASSFGREIDTQYF. The rearrangement joins TRBV7-9 to TRBJ2-3; D is perhaps TRBD2 (6 bases). The CDR3 extends over 14 amino acids. The germline V gene has CDR1 SEHNR and CDR2 FQNEAQ (reference sequence). The V end lost 3 bases, the J end lost 5 bases, and 12 bases lay between the germline ends.

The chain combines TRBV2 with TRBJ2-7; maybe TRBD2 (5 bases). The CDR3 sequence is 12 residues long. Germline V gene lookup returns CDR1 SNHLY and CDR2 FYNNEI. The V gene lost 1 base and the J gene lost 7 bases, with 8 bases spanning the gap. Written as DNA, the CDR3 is TGTGCCAGCAGTGAAGTAACGGGAGAGCAGTACTTC. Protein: CASSEVTGEQYF.